What follows is one T cell receptor (beta chain) and its context. Its antigen is currently unknown. Other nucleotide sequences in the sample specify the same CDR3. PCR employed 60 Vbeta and 13 Jbeta primers. This table comes from immunoSEQ multiplex PCR, and its TCRdb copy is limited to in-frame clones, with some not included. The sample comprises approximately 160,000 clones, approximately 67% of which are singletons, and 4% to 5.5% rests with the top ten. This sample is part of a study of cytomegalovirus exposure and HLA in healthy donors. At the level of the study: Across roughly 400 genotyped donors, over 70% landed in the Caucasian-associated ancestry cluster.

General observations from the study: Relative to equally common others, HLA-associated TCR beta chains showed greater clonal expansion in a later analysis. No immune exposure information besides CMV serostatus was available. Reportedly, a later analysis found an Asian-associated ancestry cluster had fewer N-insertions than the approximately 700-donor mean.

Germline assignment: CDR1 SEHNR and CDR2 FQNEAQ (reference sequence). The CDR3 contains 15 residues. With V trimmed by 5 bases and J by 5 bases, 8 bases remained unmatched. This clonotype was obtained from a young woman in good health and CMV-seropositive. The V gene is TRBV7-9, the J gene TRBJ1-2; 10 bases agree with TRBD1. The sequenced sample consisted of PBMCs. CDR3 residues: CASSPGTGDSYGYTF. CDR3 DNA sequence: TGTGCCAGCAGCCCAGGGACAGGGGACTCTTATGGCTACACCTTC.